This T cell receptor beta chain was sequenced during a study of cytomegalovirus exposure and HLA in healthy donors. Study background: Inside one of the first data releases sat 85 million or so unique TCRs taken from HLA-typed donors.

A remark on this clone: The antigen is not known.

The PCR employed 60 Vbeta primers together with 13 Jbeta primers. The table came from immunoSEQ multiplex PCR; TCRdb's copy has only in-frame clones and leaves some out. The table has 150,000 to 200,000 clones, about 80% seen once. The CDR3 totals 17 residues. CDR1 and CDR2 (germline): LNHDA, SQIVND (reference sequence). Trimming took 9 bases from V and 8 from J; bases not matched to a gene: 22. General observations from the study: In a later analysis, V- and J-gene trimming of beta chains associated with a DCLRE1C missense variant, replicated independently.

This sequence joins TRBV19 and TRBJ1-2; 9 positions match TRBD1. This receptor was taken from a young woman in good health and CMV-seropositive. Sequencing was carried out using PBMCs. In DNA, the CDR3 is TGTGCCAGCCCGCTGGGGAGGAAGCGGGACAGGGAAAACGGCTACACCTTC. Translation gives CASPLGRKRDRENGYTF.